This TCR beta chain stems from a study of naive and memory T cell subsets. V lost 3 bases, J lost 5 bases, and 8 bases stayed unmatched. The CDR3 runs to 15 residues. The V gene's germline CDR1 is GTSNPN and CDR2 SVGIG (reference sequence). There are a few counts of this clonotype. Two oligonucleotides, mixed equimolar, formed the beta constant-region primer covering TRBC1 and TRBC2. Ligated cDNA was amplified by four rounds of PCR with nested alpha and beta constant-region primers and SP2. TCRdb passed the UMI-ligation and nested PCR reads through MiXCR, listing each CDR3 protein once. The sample consists of about 120,000 distinct CDR3 sequences, roughly 36% of them appearing once.

Source material: central memory CD4+ T cells from blood. The TCR sequence derives from a human donor in good health. The V gene is TRBV30, the J gene TRBJ1-1; the match to TRBD1 covers 11 bases. CDR3 loop: CAWRRDRGIKTEAFF. The CDR3 region has the DNA TGTGCCTGGAGACGGGACAGGGGGATAAAAACTGAAGCTTTCTTT.